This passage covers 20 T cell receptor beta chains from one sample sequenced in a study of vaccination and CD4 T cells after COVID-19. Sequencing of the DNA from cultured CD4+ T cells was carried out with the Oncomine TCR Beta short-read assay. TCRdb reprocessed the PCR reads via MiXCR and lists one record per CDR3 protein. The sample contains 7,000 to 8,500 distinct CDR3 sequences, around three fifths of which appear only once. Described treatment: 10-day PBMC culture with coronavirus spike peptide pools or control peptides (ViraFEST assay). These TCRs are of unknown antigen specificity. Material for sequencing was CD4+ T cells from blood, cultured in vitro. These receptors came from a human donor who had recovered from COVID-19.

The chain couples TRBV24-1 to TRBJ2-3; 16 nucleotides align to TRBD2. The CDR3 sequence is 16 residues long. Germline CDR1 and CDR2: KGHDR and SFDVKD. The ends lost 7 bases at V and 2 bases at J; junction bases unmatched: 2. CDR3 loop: CATSGTSGGDTDTQYF. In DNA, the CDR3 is TGTGCCACCAGCGGGACTAGCGGGGGGGACACAGATACGCAGTATTTT.

The CDR3 protein is CATSRPSRGEQYF. As DNA, the CDR3 is TGTGCCACCAGCAGACCTTCTAGGGGCGAGCAGTACTTC. This chain links TRBV15 with TRBJ2-7; perhaps TRBD1 as D (5 bases). Trimming took 2 bases from V and 6 from J, leaving 11 bases between them. This CDR3 region has 13 residues. From germline, CDR1 is LNHNV and CDR2 YYDKDF (reference sequence).

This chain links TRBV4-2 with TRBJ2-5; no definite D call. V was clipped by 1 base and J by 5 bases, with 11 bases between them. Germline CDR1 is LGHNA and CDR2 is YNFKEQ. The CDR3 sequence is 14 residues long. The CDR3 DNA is TGTGCCAGCAGCCAAGGCTCCTCGGTGGAGACCCAGTACTTC. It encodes CASSQGSSVETQYF.

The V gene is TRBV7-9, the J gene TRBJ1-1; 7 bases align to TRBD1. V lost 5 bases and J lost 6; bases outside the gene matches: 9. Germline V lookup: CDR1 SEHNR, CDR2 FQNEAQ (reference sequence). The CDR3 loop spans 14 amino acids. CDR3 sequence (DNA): TGTGCCAGCAGCCCGAGACAGGGAGGGTCTGAAGCTTTCTTT. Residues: CASSPRQGGSEAFF.

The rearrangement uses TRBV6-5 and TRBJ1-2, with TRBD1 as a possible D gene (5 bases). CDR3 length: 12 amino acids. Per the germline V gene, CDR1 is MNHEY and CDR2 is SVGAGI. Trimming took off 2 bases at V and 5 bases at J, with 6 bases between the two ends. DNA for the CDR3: TGTGCCAGCAGTTACCCAGGGTATGGCTACACCTTC. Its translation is CASSYPGYGYTF.

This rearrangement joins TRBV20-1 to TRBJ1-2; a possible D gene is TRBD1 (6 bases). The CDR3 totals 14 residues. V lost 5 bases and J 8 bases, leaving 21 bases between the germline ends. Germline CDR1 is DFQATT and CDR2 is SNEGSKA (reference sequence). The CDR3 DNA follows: TGCAGTGCTCAACGACACTCAGGGGCCCCCGGCTACACCTTC. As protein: CSAQRHSGAPGYTF.

CDR3 sequence reads: CSATRPYGGGYTF. In DNA form, the CDR3 reads TGCAGTGCCACAAGGCCGTATGGGGGGGGCTACACCTTC. The chain combines TRBV20-1 with TRBJ1-2, with a tentative D call TRBD1 (5 bases). V was cut by 6 bases and J by 8 bases, with 19 bases left in between. The CDR3 is 13 residues long. Germline CDR1 DFQATT, CDR2 SNEGSKA (reference sequence).

This CDR3 is CATSEPGTGVDTQYF. The CDR3 coding sequence is TGTGCCACCAGTGAGCCCGGGACAGGGGTAGATACGCAGTATTTT. The chain is built from TRBV24-1 and TRBJ2-3, with 10 bases lining up with TRBD1. The CDR3 is 15 amino acids. The junction had 5 bases not matched to a gene; V was cut back by 4 bases and J by 5 bases. The germline gives CDR1 KGHDR, CDR2 SFDVKD.

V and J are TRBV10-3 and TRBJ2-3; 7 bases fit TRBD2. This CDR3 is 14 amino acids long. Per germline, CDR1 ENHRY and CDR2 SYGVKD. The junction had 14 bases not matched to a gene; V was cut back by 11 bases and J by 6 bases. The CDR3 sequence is CAGKLGAGEDTQYF. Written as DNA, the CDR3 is TGTGCCGGGAAGTTAGGTGCGGGGGAGGATACGCAGTATTTT.

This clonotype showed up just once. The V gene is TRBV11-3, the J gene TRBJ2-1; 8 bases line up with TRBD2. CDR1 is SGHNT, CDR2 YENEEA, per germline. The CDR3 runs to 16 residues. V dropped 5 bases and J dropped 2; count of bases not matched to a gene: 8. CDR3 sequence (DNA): TGTGCCAGCAGCCCCTTTAGCGGGGCCGCCTACAATGAGCAGTTCTTC. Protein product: CASSPFSGAAYNEQFF.

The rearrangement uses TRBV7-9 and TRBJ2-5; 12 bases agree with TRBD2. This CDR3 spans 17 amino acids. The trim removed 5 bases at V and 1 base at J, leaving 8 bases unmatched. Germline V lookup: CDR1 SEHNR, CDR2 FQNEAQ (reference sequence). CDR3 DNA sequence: TGTGCCAGCAGCCAGGGTCTAGCGGGGGGGGTCCAAGAGACCCAGTACTTC. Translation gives CASSQGLAGGVQETQYF.

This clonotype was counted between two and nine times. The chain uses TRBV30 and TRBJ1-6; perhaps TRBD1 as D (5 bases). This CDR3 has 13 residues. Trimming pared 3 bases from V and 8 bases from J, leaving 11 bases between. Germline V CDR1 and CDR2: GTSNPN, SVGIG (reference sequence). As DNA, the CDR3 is TGTGCCTGGAGCGCGGAGGGGTATTCACCCCTCCACTTT. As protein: CAWSAEGYSPLHF.

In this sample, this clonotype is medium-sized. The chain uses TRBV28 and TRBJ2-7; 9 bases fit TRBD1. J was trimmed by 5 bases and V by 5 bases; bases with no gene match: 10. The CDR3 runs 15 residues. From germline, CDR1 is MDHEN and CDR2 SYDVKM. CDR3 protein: CASSPTGQGGDEQYF. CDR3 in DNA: TGTGCCAGCAGTCCGACGGGACAGGGAGGGGACGAGCAGTACTTC.

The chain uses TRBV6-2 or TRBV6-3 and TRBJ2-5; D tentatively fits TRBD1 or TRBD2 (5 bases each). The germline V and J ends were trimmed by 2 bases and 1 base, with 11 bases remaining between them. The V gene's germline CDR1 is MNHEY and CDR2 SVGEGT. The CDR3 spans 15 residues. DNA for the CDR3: TGTGCCAGCAGTTACCAACCGGGGCCCCAAGAGACCCAGTACTTC. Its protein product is CASSYQPGPQETQYF.

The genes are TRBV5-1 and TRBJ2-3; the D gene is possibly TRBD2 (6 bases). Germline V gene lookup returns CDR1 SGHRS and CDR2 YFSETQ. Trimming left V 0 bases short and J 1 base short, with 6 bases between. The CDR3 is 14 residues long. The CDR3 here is CASSLAGGTDTQYF. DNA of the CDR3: TGCGCCAGCAGCTTGGCGGGAGGCACAGATACGCAGTATTTT.

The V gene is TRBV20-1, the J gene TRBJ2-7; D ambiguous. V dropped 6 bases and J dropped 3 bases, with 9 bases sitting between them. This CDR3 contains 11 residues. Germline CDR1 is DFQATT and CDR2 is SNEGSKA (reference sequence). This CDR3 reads CSAIKDYEQYF. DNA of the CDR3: TGCAGTGCCATTAAGGACTACGAGCAGTACTTC.

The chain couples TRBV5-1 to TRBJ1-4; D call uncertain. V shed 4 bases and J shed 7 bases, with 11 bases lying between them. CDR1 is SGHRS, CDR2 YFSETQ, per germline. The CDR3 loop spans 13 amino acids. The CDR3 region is CASSLVLGEKLFF. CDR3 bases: TGCGCCAGCAGCCTGGTCCTGGGTGAAAAACTGTTTTTT.

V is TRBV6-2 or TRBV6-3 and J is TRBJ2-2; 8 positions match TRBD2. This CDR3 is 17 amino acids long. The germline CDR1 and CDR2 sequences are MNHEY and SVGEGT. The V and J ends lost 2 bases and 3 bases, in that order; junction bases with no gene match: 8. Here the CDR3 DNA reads TGTGCCAGCAGTTACGGGGGGACTAGAGGTGACACCGGGGAGCTGTTTTTT. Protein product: CASSYGGTRGDTGELFF.

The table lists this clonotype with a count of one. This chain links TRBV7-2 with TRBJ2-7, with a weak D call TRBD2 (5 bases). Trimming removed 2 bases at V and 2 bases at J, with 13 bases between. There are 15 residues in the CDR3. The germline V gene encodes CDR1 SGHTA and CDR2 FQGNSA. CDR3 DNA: TGTGCCAGCAGCTTAACCTTCGGGGATACCTACGAGCAGTACTTC. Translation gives CASSLTFGDTYEQYF.

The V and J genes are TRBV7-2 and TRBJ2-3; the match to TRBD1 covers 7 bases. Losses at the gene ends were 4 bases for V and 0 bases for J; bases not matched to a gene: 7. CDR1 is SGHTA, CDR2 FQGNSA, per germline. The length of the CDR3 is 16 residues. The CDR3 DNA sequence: TGTGCCAGCAGCTATGGGGACAGAACTAGCACAGATACGCAGTATTTT. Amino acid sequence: CASSYGDRTSTDTQYF.